This T cell receptor beta chain was observed in a study of blood T cell repertoires in COVID-19. Study-level information: There were acute and convalescent COVID-19 samples, and they came from the United States, Italy and Spain.

With 3 bases clipped from V and 5 bases from J, the junction kept 9 bases outside the gene matches. The CDR3 is made up of 14 amino acids. Germline CDR1 is DFQATT and CDR2 is SNEGSKA (reference sequence). Authors' data handling: Reference gene primer amplification gave estimated nucleated cell counts. Data came from immunoSEQ multiplex PCR; TCRdb stores just in-frame clones and leaves some out. V, J and clone size reflect that table, while D and trimming were determined from the DNA. The table has almost 20,000 clones, just over 90% seen once; the top ten hold roughly 4%. What was sequenced was peripheral blood. The chain carries TRBV20-1 and TRBJ2-5; TRBD2 agrees at 7 bases. The source is a woman aged 45 to 65 with active COVID-19. The CDR3 DNA is TGCAGTGCTAGTTTGGCGGGAGTGGGGGAGACCCAGTACTTC. Protein: CSASLAGVGETQYF.